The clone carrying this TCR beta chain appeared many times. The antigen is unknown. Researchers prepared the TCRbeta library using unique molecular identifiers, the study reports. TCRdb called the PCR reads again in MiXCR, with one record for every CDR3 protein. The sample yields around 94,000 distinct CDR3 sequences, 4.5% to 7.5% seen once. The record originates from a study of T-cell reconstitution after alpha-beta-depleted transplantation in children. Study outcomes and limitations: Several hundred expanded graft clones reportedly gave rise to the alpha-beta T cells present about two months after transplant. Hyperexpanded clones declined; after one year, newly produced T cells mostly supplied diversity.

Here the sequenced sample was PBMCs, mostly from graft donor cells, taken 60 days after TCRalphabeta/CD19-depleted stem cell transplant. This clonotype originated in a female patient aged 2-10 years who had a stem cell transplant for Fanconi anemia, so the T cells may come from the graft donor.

CDR3 DNA: TGTGCCAGCAGTTTATTAGGGGCGGTGAATCAGCCCCAGCATTTT. It specifies CASSLLGAVNQPQHF. The chain combines TRBV28 with TRBJ1-5, with D perhaps TRBD1 (5 bases). Trimming took off 1 base at V and 4 bases at J, with 11 bases between the two ends. The length of the CDR3 is 15 residues. Germline lookup yields CDR1 MDHEN and CDR2 SYDVKM.